This TCR beta chain is drawn from a study of blood T cell repertoires in COVID-19. This clone appeared a few times. The protocol was immunoSEQ multiplex PCR, while the TCRdb copy is restricted to in-frame clones and leaves out a portion. Of 180,000 or so clones in the sample, roughly 80% were seen once. This clonotype was obtained from a man between 45 and 60 years old who had recovered from COVID-19. Sequences were obtained from PBMCs or T cells enriched from blood (not recorded which).

DNA of the CDR3: TGTGCCAGCAGCTGGGGGGGGAGTTCCTATGGCTACACCTTC. Translated: CASSWGGSSYGYTF. The V and J genes are TRBV5-8 and TRBJ1-2; D may be TRBD1 (5 bases). V gave up 3 bases and J gave up 4 bases, with 13 bases separating them. The CDR3 spans 14 residues. The germline CDR1 and CDR2 sequences are SGHTS and YDEGEE.